Listed below are T cell receptor beta chains from one sample, sequenced in a study of regulatory T cells in long-lasting Graves disease. TCRdb analysed the multiplex PCR reads with MiXCR anew, one entry per CDR3 protein. The repertoire holds 500,000 to 700,000 distinct CDR3 sequences, with around 30% as singletons. Source: peripheral blood mononuclear cells (PBMCs), taken when the disease was refractory, from a patient treated with antithyroid drugs. The receptor set was obtained from a female donor with Graves disease. Each CDR3 is given with its conserved first and last residue. A D gene is named only where the DNA matches it firmly. The listing skips clone size in some rows; elsewhere it reads once, few, many or a size class.

CDR3: CASSILDRTRGYGYTF
DNA: TGTGCCAGTAGTATACTTGACAGAACCCGTGGCTATGGCTACACCTTC
size: .
D: .
V: TRBV19
J: TRBJ1-2

CDR3: CASSLARDRTYEQYF
DNA: TGTGCCAGCAGCTTAGCTCGGGACAGAACCTACGAGCAGTACTTC
size: .
D: TRBD1
V: TRBV7-6
J: TRBJ2-7

CDR3: CASSPSLSEAFF
DNA: TGTGCCAGCAGTCCGAGCCTGTCTGAAGCTTTCTTT
size: few
D: .
V: TRBV2
J: TRBJ1-1

CDR3: CSASEGAGVKNIQYF
DNA: TGCAGTGCTAGCGAAGGGGCGGGAGTCAAAAACATTCAGTACTTC
size: .
D: TRBD2
V: TRBV20-1
J: TRBJ2-4

CDR3: CASNGTPNTEAFF
DNA: TGTGCCAGCAACGGGACACCGAACACTGAAGCTTTCTTT
size: many
D: .
V: TRBV28
J: TRBJ1-1

CDR3: CSAREVSYEQYF
DNA: TGCAGTGCTAGAGAGGTTAGCTACGAGCAGTACTTC
size: few
D: .
V: TRBV20-1
J: TRBJ2-7

CDR3: CASSPGWNTEAFF
DNA: TGTGCCAGCAGTCCAGGGTGGAACACTGAAGCTTTCTTT
size: many
D: .
V: TRBV28
J: TRBJ1-1

CDR3: CASSDRLRTEAFF
DNA: TGTGCCAGCAGTGACAGGCTGCGAACTGAAGCTTTCTTT
size: many
D: .
V: TRBV6-1
J: TRBJ1-1

CDR3: CASSGGQGARGYTF
DNA: TGTGCCAGCAGTGGCGGACAGGGGGCGCGTGGCTACACCTTC
size: many
D: TRBD1
V: TRBV28
J: TRBJ1-2

CDR3: CASSIDADREYTEAFF
DNA: TGTGCCAGTAGTATAGATGCGGACAGGGAGTACACTGAAGCTTTCTTT
size: few
D: TRBD1
V: TRBV19
J: TRBJ1-1

CDR3: CASSFRDRENTEAFF
DNA: TGTGCCAGCAGCTTCCGGGACAGGGAGAACACTGAAGCTTTCTTT
size: once
D: TRBD1
V: TRBV9
J: TRBJ1-1

CDR3: CASFRGRLVATNEKLFF
DNA: TGTGCCAGCTTCAGGGGCAGACTAGTTGCAACTAATGAAAAACTGTTTTTT
size: .
D: .
V: TRBV9
J: TRBJ1-4

CDR3: CSARADSWDNEQFF
DNA: TGCAGTGCTAGAGCCGACAGTTGGGACAATGAGCAGTTCTTC
size: .
D: .
V: TRBV20-1
J: TRBJ2-1

CDR3: CASSLVTYSEAFF
DNA: TGTGCCAGCAGCTTGGTTACCTATTCCGAAGCTTTCTTT
size: .
D: .
V: TRBV7-9
J: TRBJ1-1

CDR3: CASRKGGTGESRYEQYF
DNA: TGTGCCAGCAGGAAAGGGGGGACAGGGGAATCCAGGTACGAGCAGTACTTC
size: few
D: TRBD1
V: TRBV6-1
J: TRBJ2-7